Included here is one T cell receptor beta chain sequence, with context. The data belong to a study of cytomegalovirus exposure and HLA in healthy donors. The CDR3 consists of 12 residues. Trimming left V 5 bases short and J 8 bases short, with 12 bases between. Germline assignment: CDR1 MNHNY and CDR2 SVGAGI (reference sequence). 60 Vbeta and 13 Jbeta primers were used in PCR. Method: immunoSEQ multiplex PCR; TCRdb's copy keeps in-frame clones and lacks some. The sample consists of more than 130,000 clones, about 80% of them appearing once. Material: PBMCs. The TCR originated in a male donor in good health and CMV-seronegative. The chain joins TRBV6-6 to TRBJ1-1, with TRBD1 as a possible D gene (5 bases). CDR3 in amino acids: CASSAGDGEAFF. In DNA, the CDR3 is TGTGCCAGCAGTGCGGGGGACGGCGAAGCTTTCTTT.